This T cell receptor beta chain was documented in a study of control samples from healthy donors and cancer patients. The J segment lost 1 base and the V segment lost 1 base, leaving 8 bases of the junction unmatched. This CDR3 is 19 amino acids long. Germline-derived CDR1 and CDR2 are GTSNPN and SVGIG (reference sequence). Some clones are missing from TCRdb's copy, which holds only in-frame ones; the method was immunoSEQ multiplex PCR. This table has 100,000 or so clones, more than 75% appearing once. This clonotype originated in a woman between 45 and 65 years old in good health. The sequenced material came from blood. The rearrangement uses TRBV30 and TRBJ2-1; 15 bases are shared with TRBD2. CDR3 sequence: CAWSGRGLAGGFSYNEQFF. The DNA for the CDR3 is TGTGCCTGGAGTGGTCGCGGACTAGCGGGGGGGTTTTCCTACAATGAGCAGTTCTTC.